The T cell receptor (beta chain) under discussion was sequenced for a study of long-term antiretroviral therapy in people with HIV. Regarding the study as a whole: Clonotypes expanded prior to ART showed repertoire dominance at all sampled time points.

Notes on this clone: Antigen unknown.

Survey-level resolution applied to immunoSEQ assay v3.0. Here immunoSEQ multiplex PCR was the method, and the copy in TCRdb shows in-frame clones only, minus some. The sample has approximately 25,000 clones, more than 85% seen once. The TCR comes from a woman in her 40s with HIV. Sample: unsorted PBMCs, taken 7.6 years after starting antiretroviral therapy.

CDR3 sequence (DNA): TGTGCCAGTAGTATAGCAGGGGCCCTCTATGGCTACACCTTC. It codes for CASSIAGALYGYTF. The chain recombines TRBV19 with TRBJ1-2; TRBD1 is a possible D gene (6 bases). CDR3 length: 14 residues. CDR1 is LNHDA and CDR2 is SQIVND in the germline V gene (reference sequence). V lost 1 base, J lost 4 bases, and 10 bases lay in between. Full variable domain (rest looked up from reference TRBV19 and TRBJ1-2): DGGITQSPKYLFRKEGQNVTLSCEQNLNHDAMYWYRQDPGQGLRLIYYSQIVNDFQKGDIAEGYSVSREKKESFPLTVTSAQKNPTAFYLCASSIAGALYGYTFGSGTRLTVV.